This T cell receptor (beta chain) was retrieved from a study of neurological immune-mediated disorders. Overall study results and limits: Sharing of CDR3 amino acid sequences among expanded clones across subjects was absent, suggesting private repertoires in all groups. While HTLV-1-associated myelopathy showed the greatest TCR clonal expansion, multiple sclerosis showed the least, falling below healthy controls.

Synthesis of cDNA was performed by 5'RACE using 10-nucleotide random UMIs. TCRdb analysed the 5' RACE reads with MiXCR anew, one entry per CDR3 protein. The sample lists some 68,000 distinct CDR3 sequences, roughly 13% seen once, with around 4.3% in the top ten. Trimming removed 4 bases at V and 6 bases at J, with 15 bases between. The CDR3 loop spans 14 amino acids. CDR1 MGHRA and CDR2 YSYEKL come from the germline V gene. This clonotype came up many times. No antigen is known for it. Time point described: longitudinal time-point 1 (baseline). PBMCs stored at -80 C, numbering 2 million, were the origin of the unsorted libraries.

The receptor comes from a female donor with HTLV-1-associated myelopathy (HAM/TSP). The genes are TRBV4-1 and TRBJ1-2, with a tentative D call TRBD1 (6 bases). The sequenced material came from PBMCs. CDR3 in DNA: TGCGCCAGCAGCCCCAGTAGACAGGAAGATGGCTACACCTTC. As protein: CASSPSRQEDGYTF.